What follows describes a single T cell receptor beta chain. The data belong to a study of CD8 T cells in Susac syndrome. The study sequenced TCR beta in blood CD8+ and CD4+ T cells. Random hexamers were used to reverse transcribe about 0.5 to 1 ug of RNA. TCRdb analysed the immunoSEQ multiplex PCR reads with MiXCR anew, one entry per CDR3 protein. The table lists some 140,000 distinct CDR3 sequences, approximately 79% of them singletons, with 0.45% to 0.6% in the top ten. The CDR3 spans 16 residues. Germline V gives CDR1 LNHDA, CDR2 SQIVND (reference sequence). Unmatched junction bases numbered 7, after V lost 7 bases and J lost 2 bases.

The sequenced material came from CD8+ T cells from PBMCs. The rearrangement uses TRBV19 and TRBJ2-1; 11 positions match TRBD2. The receptor was isolated from a human donor with multiple sclerosis. The CDR3 DNA reads TGTGCCAGTACGGCTAGCGGGAGGACCGCCTACAATGAGCAGTTCTTC. Protein product: CASTASGRTAYNEQFF.